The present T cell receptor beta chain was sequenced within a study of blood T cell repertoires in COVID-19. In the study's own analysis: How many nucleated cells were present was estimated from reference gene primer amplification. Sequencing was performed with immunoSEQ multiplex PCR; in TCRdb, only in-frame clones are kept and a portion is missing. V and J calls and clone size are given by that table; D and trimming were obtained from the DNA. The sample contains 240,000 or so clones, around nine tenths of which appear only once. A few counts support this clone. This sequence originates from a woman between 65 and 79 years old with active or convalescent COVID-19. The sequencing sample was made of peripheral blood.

The CDR3 DNA is TGTGCCAGCAGTTACTCGAAACTAGCGGGGATTGAAACCCAGTACTTC. Its translation: CASSYSKLAGIETQYF. This sequence joins TRBV6-5 and TRBJ2-5, with 10 bases lining up with TRBD2. From germline, CDR1 is MNHEY and CDR2 SVGAGI. The CDR3 loop spans 16 amino acids. With 0 bases clipped from V and 8 bases from J, the junction kept 9 bases outside the gene matches.